This TCR beta chain was identified in a study of yellow fever vaccine responses in identical twins. Findings and caveats of the study: A vaccine T cell response that seemed partly convergent and partly personalized was reported in twins.

The germline V gene has CDR1 SGHRS and CDR2 YFSETQ. V was shortened by 4 bases and J by 6 bases, with 13 bases between the two germline ends. The CDR3 has 14 residues. A single record per CDR3 protein comes from TCRdb applying MiXCR to the RT-PCR reads. Altogether 1,500 to 2,000 distinct CDR3 sequences are present, nearly 90% being singletons, with the ten largest covering just under 5%. With respect to this clonotype: What it binds is not known.

The chain has TRBV5-1 and TRBJ2-2; D remains ambiguous. This receptor was identified in a woman under 30 who received the yellow fever vaccine. Sequenced here: T cells from blood (PBMCs), unsorted or a sorted subset (not recorded which), sampled before or after yellow fever vaccination (not recorded which). CDR3 sequence reads: CASSLSWAPGELFF. CDR3 nucleotide sequence: TGCGCCAGCAGCCTCTCGTGGGCACCCGGGGAGCTGTTTTTT.